A selection of T cell receptor beta chains follows, all from one sample in a study of identical twins. MiXCR was run by TCRdb on the 5' RACE reads, yielding one entry per CDR3 protein. The data show about 470,000 distinct CDR3 sequences, 20% to 25% seen once. This sample also appeared in a second study, on T cells expressing NK-cell markers.

Sample: CD4+ T cells sorted from blood. The receptors were sampled from a woman in her late teens or twenties in good health. Each CDR3 is given with its conserved first and last residue. A row's size may be missing; if present it is once, few, many or a size class.

CSAREPRGSHQPQHF TRBV20-1 - 15
CAISPKSRENTGELFF TRBV10-3 - 16
CASSQAGTSLYNEQFF TRBV3-1 - 16
CASSQAGGANTGELFF TRBV4-2 - 16
CASSGVGGDYEQYF TRBV5-1 - 14
CASSPSQGIGGETQYF TRBV5-1 few 16
CASSMVTDNYGYTF TRBV19 - 14
CASARQGSYNEQFF TRBV2 - 14
CASSYSEVDTQYF TRBV6-5 few 13
CAISDMTATHGGANVLTF TRBV10-3 - 18
CASRRPGQGYEQYF TRBV11-2 - 14
CSARAGGVGEQYF TRBV20-1 - 13
CATSGGLAENEQFF TRBV15 - 14